This T cell receptor (beta chain) is drawn from a study of monozygotic twins with inflammatory bowel disease. This CDR3 contains 18 residues. CDR1 and CDR2 from the germline V gene are LGHNA and YSLEER. Blood was collected, roughly 2.5 ml per donor. Reanalyzing the 5' RACE reads, TCRdb keeps one entry per CDR3 protein, without DNA. This table lists around 370,000 distinct CDR3 sequences. This receptor was taken from a human donor with ulcerative colitis or Crohn's disease, or a healthy co-twin of an affected twin (not recorded which). The sample comprised blood. This chain links TRBV4-3 with TRBJ2-3; TCRdb picks TRBD2, but there is no DNA to check that call. CDR3: CASSQAGLAGGITDTQYF.